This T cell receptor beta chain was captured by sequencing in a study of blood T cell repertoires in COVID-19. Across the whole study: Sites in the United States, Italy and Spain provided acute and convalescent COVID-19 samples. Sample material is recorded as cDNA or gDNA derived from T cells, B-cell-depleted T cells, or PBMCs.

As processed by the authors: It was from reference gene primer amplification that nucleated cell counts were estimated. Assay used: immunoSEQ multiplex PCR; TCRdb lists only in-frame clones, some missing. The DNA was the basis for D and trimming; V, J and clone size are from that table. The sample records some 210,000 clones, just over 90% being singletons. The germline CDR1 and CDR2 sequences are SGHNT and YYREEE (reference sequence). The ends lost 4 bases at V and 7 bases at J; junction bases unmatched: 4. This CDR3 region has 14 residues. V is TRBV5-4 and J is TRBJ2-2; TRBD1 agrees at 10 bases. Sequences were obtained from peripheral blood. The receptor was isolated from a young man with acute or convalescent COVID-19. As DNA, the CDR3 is TGTGCCAGCAGCGACCGGACAGGGGGCGGGGAGCTGTTTTTT. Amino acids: CASSDRTGGGELFF.